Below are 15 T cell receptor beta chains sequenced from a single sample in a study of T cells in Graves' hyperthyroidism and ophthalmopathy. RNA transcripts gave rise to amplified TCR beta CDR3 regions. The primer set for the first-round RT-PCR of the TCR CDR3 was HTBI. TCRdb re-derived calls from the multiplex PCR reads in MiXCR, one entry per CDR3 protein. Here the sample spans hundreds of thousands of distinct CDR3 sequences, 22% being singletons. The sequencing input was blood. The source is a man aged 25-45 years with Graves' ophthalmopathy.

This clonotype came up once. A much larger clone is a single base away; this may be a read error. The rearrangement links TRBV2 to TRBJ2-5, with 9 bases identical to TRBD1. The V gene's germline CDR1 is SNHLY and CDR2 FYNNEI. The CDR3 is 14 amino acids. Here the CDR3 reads CASRIQGAQETLYF. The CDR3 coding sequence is TGTGCCAGCAGAATACAGGGGGCCCAAGAGACCCTGTACTTC.

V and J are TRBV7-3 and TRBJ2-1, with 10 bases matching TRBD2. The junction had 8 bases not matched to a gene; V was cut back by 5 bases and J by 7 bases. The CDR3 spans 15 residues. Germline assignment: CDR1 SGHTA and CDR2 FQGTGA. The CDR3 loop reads CASSLGLASSNEQFF. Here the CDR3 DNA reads TGTGCCAGCAGCCTGGGACTAGCGTCTTCAAATGAGCAGTTCTTC. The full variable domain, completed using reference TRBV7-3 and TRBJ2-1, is GAGVSQTPSNKVTEKGKYVELRCDPISGHTALYWYRQSLGQGPEFLIYFQGTGAADDSGLPNDRFFAVRPEGSVSTLKIQRTERGDSAVYLCASSLGLASSNEQFFGPGTRLTVL.

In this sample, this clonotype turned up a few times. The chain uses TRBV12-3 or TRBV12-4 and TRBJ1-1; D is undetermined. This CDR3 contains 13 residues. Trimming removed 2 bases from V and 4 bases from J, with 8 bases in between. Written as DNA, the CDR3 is TGTGCCAGCAGTTTAAATGGAGGCACTGAAGCTTTCTTT. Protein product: CASSLNGGTEAFF.

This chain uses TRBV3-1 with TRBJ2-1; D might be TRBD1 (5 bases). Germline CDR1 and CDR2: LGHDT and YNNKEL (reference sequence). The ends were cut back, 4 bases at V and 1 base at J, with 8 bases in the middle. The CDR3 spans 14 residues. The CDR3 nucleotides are TGTGCCAGCAGCCCCAGGGTATCCTACAATGAGCAGTTCTTC. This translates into CASSPRVSYNEQFF.

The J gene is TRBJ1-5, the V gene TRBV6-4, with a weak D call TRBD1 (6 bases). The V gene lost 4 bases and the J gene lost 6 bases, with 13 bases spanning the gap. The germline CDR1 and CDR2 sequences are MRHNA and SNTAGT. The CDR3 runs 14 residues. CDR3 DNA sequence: TGTGCCAGCAGTGTACAGGGTAAAAGTCAGCCCCAGCATTTT. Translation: CASSVQGKSQPQHF.

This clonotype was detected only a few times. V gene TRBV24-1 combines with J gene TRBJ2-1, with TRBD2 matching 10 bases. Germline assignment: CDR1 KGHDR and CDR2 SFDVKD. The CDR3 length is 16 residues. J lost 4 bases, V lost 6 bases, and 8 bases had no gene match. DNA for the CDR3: TGTGCCACCAGTCCAGGGGGACTAGCGAGGTACAATGAGCAGTTCTTC. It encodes CATSPGGLARYNEQFF.

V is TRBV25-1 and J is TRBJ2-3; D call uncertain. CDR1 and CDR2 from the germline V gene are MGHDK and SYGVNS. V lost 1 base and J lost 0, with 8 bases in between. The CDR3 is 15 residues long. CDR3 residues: CASSEFLTSTDTQYF. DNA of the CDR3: TGTGCCAGCAGTGAATTTCTCACCAGCACAGATACGCAGTATTTT.

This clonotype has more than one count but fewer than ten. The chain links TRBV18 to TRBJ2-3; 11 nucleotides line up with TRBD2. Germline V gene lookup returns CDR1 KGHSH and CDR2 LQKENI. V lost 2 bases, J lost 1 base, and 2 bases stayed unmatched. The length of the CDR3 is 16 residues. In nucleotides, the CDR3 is TGTGCCAGCTCACCAAAGACTAGCGGGGGCACAGATACGCAGTATTTT. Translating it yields CASSPKTSGGTDTQYF.

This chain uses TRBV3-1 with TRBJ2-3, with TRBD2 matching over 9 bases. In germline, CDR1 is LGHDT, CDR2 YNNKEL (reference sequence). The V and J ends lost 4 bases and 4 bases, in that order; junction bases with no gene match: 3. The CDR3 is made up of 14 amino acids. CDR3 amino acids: CASSRRTSADTQYF. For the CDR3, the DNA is TGTGCCAGCAGCCGTCGGACTAGCGCAGATACGCAGTATTTT.

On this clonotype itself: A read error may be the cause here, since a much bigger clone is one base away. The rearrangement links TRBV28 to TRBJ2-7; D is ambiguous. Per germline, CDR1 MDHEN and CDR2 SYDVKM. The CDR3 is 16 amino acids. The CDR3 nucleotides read TGTGCCAGCAGTTTCCGAAGACGGGTTGGAATTTACGAGCAGCACTTC. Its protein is CASSFRRRVGIYEQHF.

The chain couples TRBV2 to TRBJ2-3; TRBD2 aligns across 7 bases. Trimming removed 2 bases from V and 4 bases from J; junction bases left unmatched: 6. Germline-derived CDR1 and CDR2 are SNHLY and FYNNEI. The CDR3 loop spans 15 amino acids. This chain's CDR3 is CASSEQRESADTQYF. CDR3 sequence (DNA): TGTGCCAGCAGTGAACAGCGGGAATCGGCAGATACGCAGTATTTT. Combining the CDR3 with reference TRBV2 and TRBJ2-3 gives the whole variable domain EPEVTQTPSHQVTQMGQEVILRCVPISNHLYFYWYRQILGQKVEFLVSFYNNEISEKSEIFDDQFSVERPDGSNFTLKIRSTKLEDSAMYFCASSEQRESADTQYFGPGTRLTVL.

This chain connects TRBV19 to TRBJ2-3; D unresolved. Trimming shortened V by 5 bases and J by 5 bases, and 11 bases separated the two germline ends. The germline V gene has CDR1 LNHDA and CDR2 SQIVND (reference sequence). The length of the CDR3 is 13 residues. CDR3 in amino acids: CASSLRSQDTQYF. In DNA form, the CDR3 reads TGTGCCAGTAGTCTTAGGTCCCAAGATACGCAGTATTTT.

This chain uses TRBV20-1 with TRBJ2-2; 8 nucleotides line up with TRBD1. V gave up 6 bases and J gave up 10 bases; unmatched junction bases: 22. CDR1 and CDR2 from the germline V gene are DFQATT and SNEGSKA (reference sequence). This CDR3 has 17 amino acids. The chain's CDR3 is CSARGNRGLLGAVELFF. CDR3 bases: TGCAGTGCGCGTGGAAACAGGGGGTTGCTTGGGGCCGTGGAGCTGTTTTTT.

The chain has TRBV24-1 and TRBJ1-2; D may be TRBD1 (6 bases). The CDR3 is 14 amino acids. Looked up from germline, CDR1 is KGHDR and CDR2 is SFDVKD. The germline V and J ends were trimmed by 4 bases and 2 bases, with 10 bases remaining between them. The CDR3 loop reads CATSDPRGNYGYTF. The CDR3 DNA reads TGTGCCACCAGTGACCCCAGGGGCAACTATGGCTACACCTTC.

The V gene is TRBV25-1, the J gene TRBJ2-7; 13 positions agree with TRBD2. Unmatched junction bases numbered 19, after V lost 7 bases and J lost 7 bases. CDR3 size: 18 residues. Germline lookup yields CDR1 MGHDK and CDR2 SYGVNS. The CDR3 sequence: CASTGPKLPGLAGNEQYF. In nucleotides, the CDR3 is TGTGCCAGCACAGGACCCAAACTCCCGGGACTAGCGGGGAATGAGCAGTACTTC.